The sequence of this T cell receptor beta chain was determined in a study of cytomegalovirus exposure and HLA in healthy donors (dated by TCRdb to about 2017). A note on the overall study: An earlier analysis of approximately 640 of the donors reported 250 to 300 Gb of sequence data and 117 million unique TCR beta sequences from 150 million to 200 million T cells. Roughly 300 gigabases of sequencing data and 80 million or so unique TCR sequences were included in an early release covering about 700 HLA-typed donors. Of the approximately 400 genotyped donors, approximately 82% fell in the genetic ancestry cluster associated with self-reported Caucasian donors. The aim of the study was to test whether cataloging public T cell receptors could identify signatures of past pathogen exposure. Using immunosequencing, the study profiled T cell repertoires from around 680 subjects and related those repertoires to cytomegalovirus serostatus. In addition to the first cohort of hundreds of subjects, a separate validation cohort of 120 different subjects was used. High-throughput TCR immunosequencing, statistical association of individual TCRs with disease status, and machine learning were combined to predict cytomegalovirus infection status. In a later analysis, previously published TCR beta repertoires from more than 500 donors were re-analyzed and high-resolution HLA genotyping was added so that TCR occurrence patterns could be studied. The later analysis used no new phenotypic data to find candidate immune exposures, relying instead on TCR beta sequences and their occurrence across donors. An earlier analysis of approximately 500 of the donors applied high-throughput TCR beta sequencing to assess whether each TCR beta V gene segment acted as functional or pseudogenic. Donor age, sex, ethnicity and CMV serostatus were compiled alongside the repertoire data. In a later genetic analysis, genome-wide SNP genotypes for about 55% of the roughly 700 donors were used, and that subset was treated as a discovery cohort. All discovery cohort repertoires had been generated on a single sequencing platform. Class I and class II HLA loci were covered by the typing at four-digit resolution. The number of typed donors differed by locus: roughly 620-640 for A, B, C, DRB1 and DQB1; 500 to 550 for DQA1; some 610 for DPA1; and 400 to 480 for DPB1. Four or five DR-DQ haplotypes were handled as single units for association and clustering because linkage in the cohort was strong. Among several hundred genotyped donors of the cohort, an average of roughly 230,000 unique TCR beta nucleotide sequences was sequenced per donor, of which roughly 18% were non-productive. What the authors observed across the whole study: This cohort had only TCR beta chains sequenced, and the lack of alpha or paired-chain data limited which features could be detected. A later analysis found that TCR association rates varied across HLA loci, with DRB1 alleles showing the most associated TCRs and HLA-C alleles the fewest. When HLA alleles, especially DR and DQ, strongly co-occurred, TCR associations were difficult to assign to individual alleles. According to the authors, the approach could potentially be generalized to other disease states and immunological phenotypes. A later analysis found that most CMV-associated TCR beta chains appeared HLA-restricted, with HLA associations seemingly driven largely by CMV exposure. In vitro tests confirmed that a few of the cytomegalovirus-associated TCR beta chains recognize cytomegalovirus antigens. In a later analysis, HLA-associated TCR beta chains showed more clonal expansion and lower generation probabilities than non-associated chains that were equally common. In an earlier analysis of roughly 500 of the donors, most TCR beta V segments appeared in productive rearrangements about 87% or about 30% of the time, broadly matching IMGT annotations. Specific HLA alleles were associated with about 17,000 TCR beta sequences at a false discovery rate of 0.05 in a later analysis. A further reported finding was that TCR beta sequences accurately predicted the HLA-A and HLA-B alleles for most subjects in the first cohort. In the study, some 180 TCR beta chains were listed as associated with cytomegalovirus. The 87-base-pair reads could not distinguish some IMGT-functional V segments, including TRBV6-2 and TRBV6-3, so those segments were excluded. The classifier was reported to diagnose cytomegalovirus status with high specificity and sensitivity in both the original and validation cohorts. The earlier analysis of approximately 540 of the donors excluded some 15 rarely observed V segments, including chromosome 9 orphons, because counts were too low. A later genetic analysis reported fewer N-insertions in productive TCRs among donors in an Asian-associated ancestry cluster than the roughly 700-donor mean. Correlated functional status among segregating V segments might reflect linkage disequilibrium, but an unknown experimental factor could not be ruled out. Because some donors lacked HLA typing at each locus, the association tests relied only on the typed subset. While some public TCRs were present in many individuals, most TCR sequences turned up only very rarely across donors. Immune exposure information for the cohort was limited to CMV serostatus. The sequencing pipeline was judged likely to have produced a cluster of highly shared sequence variants as a technical artifact. V-gene and J-gene trimming of TCR beta chains was associated with a missense DCLRE1C variant in a later genetic analysis, and the association was replicated in an independent cohort. Several of the top co-occurrence clusters appeared to be linked to parvovirus B19, influenza, CMV and Epstein-Barr virus, according to a later analysis. The presence/absence analyses assumed that sequencing depth was roughly uniform across donors, and that assumption may not be true.

The cohort was made up of 666 healthy bone marrow donors. All cohort members were sampled while nominally healthy, although unrecorded immune exposures were likely present. The donor was CMV seropositive and belonged to the group of 250 to 350 seropositive cohort members. A peripheral blood sample was collected from each donor, and TCR beta sequencing was performed on peripheral blood mononuclear cells. Genomic DNA was extracted from the blood cell samples with the Qiagen DNeasy Blood Extraction Kit. For this clone: Its recognized antigen is unknown. Base qualities are not recorded, but no much larger clone differs from it by a single base.

The protocol used for the library was the immunoSEQ multiplex PCR assay. For the multiplex PCR, a mixture combining 60 forward primers for TCR Vbeta segments and 13 reverse primers for TCR Jbeta segments was used. The CDR3 region of rearranged TCR beta genes was amplified from genomic DNA with a multiplex PCR assay. The Illumina HiSeq System was used to sequence the amplified TCR beta libraries as 87-base-pair reads. As for how the authors treated the data: In a later analysis, about 80 million unique TCR beta chains were counted across the 500 to 850 repertoires, and around 10 million of these chains were shared by at least two donors. Raw reads were error-corrected and collapsed into unique sequences with a nearest-neighbor algorithm that merged closely related sequences to remove PCR and sequencing errors. V, D and J gene segments were assigned by aligning CDR3 sequences to IMGT reference sequences. For a sequence to be retained, a match of at least six nucleotides to both a V gene segment and a J gene segment was required. Rearrangements were called productive when the CDR3 lacked stop codons and stayed in frame with V and J; all others were non-productive. Following IMGT convention, CDR3 was defined as the stretch from the second conserved V-encoded cysteine up to the conserved J-encoded phenylalanine. In an earlier analysis of 500 to 650 of the donors, sequences lacking an unambiguous match to a single V gene segment were excluded. In an earlier analysis of approximately 590 of the donors, a V segment was called functional when productive rearrangements were above 56.7%, and segregating when the standard deviation between donors exceeded 5%. A statistical classification framework was developed to diagnose cytomegalovirus status using the catalog of TCR beta chain sequences. A later analysis assigned V and J genes by comparing TCR nucleotide sequences with IMGT/GENE-DB human TR gene sequences. The TCRdist pipeline was used in a later analysis to assign CDR3 sequences and most-parsimonious VDJ recombination scenarios. In a later analysis, each TCR beta chain was defined by its CDR3 amino acid sequence together with its V-gene family, and reads without a unique V-gene family were excluded. To address suspected cross-contamination and a sequencing artifact, a later analysis removed a few hundred highly shared, low-generation-probability nucleotide sequences. In a later analysis, a clonal expansion index for each public chain was calculated from normalized within-repertoire ranks of inferred template counts. In a later analysis, generation probabilities were computed with a VDJ recombination model fitted to out-of-frame rearrangements, and the resulting probabilities were checked against IGoR. Hypergeometric tests were used in a later analysis to score TCR-TCR, TCR-HLA and TCR-CMV co-occurrence, with a repertoire-size bias correction applied to the TCR pairs. False discovery rates were estimated in a later analysis by permuting HLA or CMV assignments 20 times. A later analysis grouped co-occurring TCRs with DBSCAN, adding TCRdist sequence similarity when clustering within HLA-allele-positive subsets. Repertoires with fewer than 30,000 or more than 120,000 public chains were left out of co-occurrence clustering, as were about five repertoires with anomalous nucleotide sharing. TCRdb stores this immuneACCESS table with in-frame sequences only. Part of the clones is absent; in the studies checked, under half of the shortfall reflects unresolved V genes, and no reason is known for the rest. D and trimming come from the DNA, and the V and J calls and clone size come from that table. The sample table lists under 200,000 clones, over 80% of them with a count of one. The ten largest clonotypes hold around 6.9% of the sample.

V is trimmed back by 9 bases and J by 7 bases, and the junction contains 9 bases that no gene match accounts for. The CDR3, from cysteine to phenylalanine, totals 14 residues. Just the 42-base CDR3 DNA is kept, in frame starting at base 1. The germline V gene (reference sequence) supplies CDR1 LNHDA and CDR2 SQIVND. The sequence derives from a male donor in good health and CMV-seropositive. The rearrangement joined TRBV19 to TRBJ1-4, and 9 junctional nucleotides match TRBD1. Sequenced material: PBMCs. CDR3 region: CASGPGQGLEKLFF. The DNA reads TGTGCCAGCGGGCCGGGACAGGGCCTTGAAAAACTGTTTTTT.